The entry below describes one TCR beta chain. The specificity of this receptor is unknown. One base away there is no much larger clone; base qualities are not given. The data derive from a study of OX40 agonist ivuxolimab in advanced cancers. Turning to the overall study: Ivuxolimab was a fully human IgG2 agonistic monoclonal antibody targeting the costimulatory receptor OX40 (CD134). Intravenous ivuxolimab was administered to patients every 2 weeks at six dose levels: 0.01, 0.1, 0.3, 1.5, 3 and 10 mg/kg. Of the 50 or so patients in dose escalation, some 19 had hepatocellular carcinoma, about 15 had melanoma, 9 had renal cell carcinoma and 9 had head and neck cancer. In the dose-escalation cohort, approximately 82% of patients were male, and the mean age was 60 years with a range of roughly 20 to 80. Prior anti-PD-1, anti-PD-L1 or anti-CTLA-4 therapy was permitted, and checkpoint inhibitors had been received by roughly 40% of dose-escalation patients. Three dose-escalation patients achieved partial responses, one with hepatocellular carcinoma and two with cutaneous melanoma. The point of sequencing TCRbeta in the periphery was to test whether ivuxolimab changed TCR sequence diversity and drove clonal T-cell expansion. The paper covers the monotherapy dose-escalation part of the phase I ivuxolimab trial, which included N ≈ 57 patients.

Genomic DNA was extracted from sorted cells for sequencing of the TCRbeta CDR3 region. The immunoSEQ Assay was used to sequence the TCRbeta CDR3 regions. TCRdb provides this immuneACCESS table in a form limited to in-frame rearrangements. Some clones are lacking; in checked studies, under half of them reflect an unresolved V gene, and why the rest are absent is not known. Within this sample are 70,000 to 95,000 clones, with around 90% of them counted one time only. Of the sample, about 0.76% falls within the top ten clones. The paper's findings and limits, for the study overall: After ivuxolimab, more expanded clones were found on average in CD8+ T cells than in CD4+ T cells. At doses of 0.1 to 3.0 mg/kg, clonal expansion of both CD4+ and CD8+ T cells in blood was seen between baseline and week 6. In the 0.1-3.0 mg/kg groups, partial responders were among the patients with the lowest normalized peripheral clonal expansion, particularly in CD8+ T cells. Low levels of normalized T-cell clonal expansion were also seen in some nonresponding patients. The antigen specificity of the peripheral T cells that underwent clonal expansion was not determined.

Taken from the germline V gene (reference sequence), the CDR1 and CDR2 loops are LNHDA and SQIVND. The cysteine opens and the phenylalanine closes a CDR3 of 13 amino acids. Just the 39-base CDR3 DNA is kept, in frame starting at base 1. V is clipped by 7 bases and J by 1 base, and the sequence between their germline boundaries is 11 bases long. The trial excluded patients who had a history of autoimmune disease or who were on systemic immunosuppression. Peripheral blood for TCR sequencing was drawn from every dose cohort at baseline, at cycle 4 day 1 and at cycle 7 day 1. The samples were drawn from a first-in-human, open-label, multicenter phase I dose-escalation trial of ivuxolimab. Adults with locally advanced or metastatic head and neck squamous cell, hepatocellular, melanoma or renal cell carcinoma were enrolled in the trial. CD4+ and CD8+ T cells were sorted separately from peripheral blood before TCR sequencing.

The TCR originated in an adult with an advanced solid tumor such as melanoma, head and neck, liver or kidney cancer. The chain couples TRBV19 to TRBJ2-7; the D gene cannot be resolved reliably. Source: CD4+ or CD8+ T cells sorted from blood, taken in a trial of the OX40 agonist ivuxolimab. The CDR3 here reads CASTAANSYEQYF. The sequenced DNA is TGTGCCAGTACAGCAGCCAATTCCTACGAGCAGTACTTC.